Detailed here is one T cell receptor beta chain. Its antigen is undetermined. The sample belongs to a study of a mutant IDH1 vaccine in newly diagnosed glioma. The CDR3 contains 15 residues. CDR1 GTSNPN and CDR2 SVGIG come from the germline V gene (reference sequence). The V and J ends lost 1 base and 8 bases respectively, with 17 bases between them. Sequencing used immunoSEQ multiplex PCR; TCRdb keeps in-frame clones, though not all of them. In the table there are some 71,000 clones, around 86% of which are singletons. Described time point: week 35, safety follow-up. Vaccination used 300 ug of mutant IDH1 20-mer peptide per dose, with topical imiquimod.

The chain recombines TRBV30 with TRBJ1-4; D ambiguous. Sequenced here: PBMCs, sampled from a glioma patient whose treatment included an IDH1 peptide vaccine. The clonotype comes from a man aged 30-40 years with glioma. CDR3 bases: TGTGCCTGGAGTGCTTCGGACTCAGGTGGCGAAAAACTGTTTTTT. Protein: CAWSASDSGGEKLFF.